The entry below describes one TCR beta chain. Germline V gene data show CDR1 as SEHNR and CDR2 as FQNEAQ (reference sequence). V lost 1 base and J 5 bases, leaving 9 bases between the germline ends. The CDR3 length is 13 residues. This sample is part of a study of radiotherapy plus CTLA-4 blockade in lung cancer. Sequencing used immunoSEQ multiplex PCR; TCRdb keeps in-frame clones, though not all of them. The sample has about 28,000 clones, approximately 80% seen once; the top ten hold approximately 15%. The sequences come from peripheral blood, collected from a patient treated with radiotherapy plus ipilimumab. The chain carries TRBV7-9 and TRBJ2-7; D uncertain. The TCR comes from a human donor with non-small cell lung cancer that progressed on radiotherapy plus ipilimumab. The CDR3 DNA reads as TGTGCCAGCAGCTTAGACGGGCCCAACGAGCAGTACTTC. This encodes CASSLDGPNEQYF.